This T cell receptor beta chain was recovered during a study of beta chain features in type 1 diabetes. The overall study: Sorted cell examination encompassed over 90 million cells across all samples.

What was sequenced were expressed TCRB transcripts, since all of the isolated RNA had been reverse transcribed. Using immunoSEQ multiplex PCR, the repertoire was profiled, and TCRdb retains in-frame clones only, with some absent. The repertoire holds about 60,000 clones, with approximately 62% as singletons. In the case of this clone: Its ends do not fully match the called genes, so a read error is possible. Other DNA sequences within the sample encode an identical CDR3.

The CDR3 spans 14 residues. CDR1 is MNHEY and CDR2 is SMNVEV in the germline V gene (reference sequence). The sequence came from a woman younger than 30 in good health. This chain joins TRBV27 and TRBJ2-2, with 7 bases that match TRBD2. Sample: Tregs from blood. CDR3 nucleotides: TGTGCTAGCAGTTTTGGCCGGGGGGCCGGGGAGCTGTTTTTT. It translates to CASSFGRGAGELFF.